This T cell receptor beta chain was identified during a study of blood T cell repertoires in COVID-19. Study as a whole: Acute-phase and convalescent COVID-19 samples originated in the United States, Italy and Spain.

Germline V gene sequence: CDR1 SNHLY, CDR2 FYNNEI. This CDR3 region has 12 residues. V was pared by 6 bases and J by 9 bases, with 13 bases between. How the authors handled the data: Estimation of nucleated cell counts relied on the amplification of reference gene primers. The table came from immunoSEQ multiplex PCR; TCRdb's copy has only in-frame clones and leaves some out. The DNA was the basis for D and trimming; V, J and clone size are from that table. The table includes around 130,000 clones, around 87% detected once. This TCR came from a woman in her 50s who had recovered from COVID-19. Material: peripheral blood. J is TRBJ2-3 and V is TRBV2, with D possibly TRBD2 on 5 matching bases. CDR3 nucleotides: TGTGCCAGCAGCACTACTAGTGGGACGCAGTATTTT. The encoded protein is CASSTTSGTQYF.